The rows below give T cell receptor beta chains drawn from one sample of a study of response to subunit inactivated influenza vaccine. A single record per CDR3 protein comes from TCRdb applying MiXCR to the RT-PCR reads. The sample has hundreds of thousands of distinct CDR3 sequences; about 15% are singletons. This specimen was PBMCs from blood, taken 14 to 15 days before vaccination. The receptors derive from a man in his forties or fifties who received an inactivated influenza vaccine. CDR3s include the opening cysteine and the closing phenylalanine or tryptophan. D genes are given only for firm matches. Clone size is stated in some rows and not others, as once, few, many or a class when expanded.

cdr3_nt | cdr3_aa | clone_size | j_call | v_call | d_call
TGTGCCAGCAGCGGTCAGGATACGCAGTATTTT | CASSGQDTQYF | few | TRBJ2-3 | TRBV6-1 | -
TGCAGCGTTGGTGGGACAGTCGCCTACGAGCAGTACTTC | CSVGGTVAYEQYF | few | TRBJ2-7 | TRBV29-1 | TRBD1
TGTGCCAGTAGTATCCTTTCCCTTAGCAATCAGCCCCAGCATTTT | CASSILSLSNQPQHF | few | TRBJ1-5 | TRBV19 | -
TGTGCCAGCAGTAACACCCCGACAGGGCCAAGGAATTTT | CASSNTPTGPRNF | few | TRBJ2-3 | TRBV27 | TRBD1
TGTGCCAGCACCGCATCAGGACTAGCCACCGGGGAGCTGTTTTTT | CASTASGLATGELFF | few | TRBJ2-2 | TRBV6-1 | TRBD2
TGTGCCAGCAGTACCACAGGGTTCGAGCAGTACTTC | CASSTTGFEQYF | many | TRBJ2-7 | TRBV12-3/TRBV12-4 | -
TGCGCCAGCAGCCAAGATTGGACAGGGGACGACGAGCAGTACTTC | CASSQDWTGDDEQYF | few | TRBJ2-7 | TRBV4-3 | TRBD1
TGTGCCATCAGTGAAAAGGCGGATCGGCCGGATTACAATGAGCAGTTCTTC | CAISEKADRPDYNEQFF | few | TRBJ2-1 | TRBV10-3 | -
TGCAGTGCTAACCGGGGCAGCAATCAGCCCCAGCATTTT | CSANRGSNQPQHF | many | TRBJ1-5 | TRBV20-1 | -
TGCGCCAGCAGCCAGACTAGCGGGGGGACCCAAGAGACCCAGTACTTC | CASSQTSGGTQETQYF | - | TRBJ2-5 | TRBV4-3 | TRBD2
TGCAGCGTAACTCCCGGGACAGGGATCCACGAGCAGTACTTC | CSVTPGTGIHEQYF | many | TRBJ2-7 | TRBV29-1 | TRBD1